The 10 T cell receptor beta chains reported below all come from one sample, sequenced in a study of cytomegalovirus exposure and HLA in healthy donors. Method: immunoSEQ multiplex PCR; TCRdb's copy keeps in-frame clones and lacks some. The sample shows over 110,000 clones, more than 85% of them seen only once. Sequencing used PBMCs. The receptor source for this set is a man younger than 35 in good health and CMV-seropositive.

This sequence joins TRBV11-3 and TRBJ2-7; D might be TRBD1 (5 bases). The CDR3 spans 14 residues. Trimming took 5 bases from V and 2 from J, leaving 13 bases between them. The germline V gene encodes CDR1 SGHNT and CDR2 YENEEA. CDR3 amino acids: CASSLYDRAYEQYF. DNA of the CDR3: TGTGCCAGCAGCCTCTACGACAGAGCCTACGAGCAGTACTTC.

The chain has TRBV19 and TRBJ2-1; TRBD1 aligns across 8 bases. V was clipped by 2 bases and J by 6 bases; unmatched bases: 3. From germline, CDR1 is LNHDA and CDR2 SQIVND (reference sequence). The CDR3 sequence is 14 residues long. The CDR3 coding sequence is TGTGCCAGTAGTATACAGGGGGCTCCCAATGAGCAGTTCTTC. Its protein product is CASSIQGAPNEQFF.

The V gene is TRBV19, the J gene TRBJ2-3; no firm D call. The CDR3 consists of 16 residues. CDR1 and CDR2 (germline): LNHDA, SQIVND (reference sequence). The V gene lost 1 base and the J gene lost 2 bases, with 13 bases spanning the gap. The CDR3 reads CASSIGWASTTDTQYF. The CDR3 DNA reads TGTGCCAGTAGTATAGGTTGGGCCTCAACCACAGATACGCAGTATTTT. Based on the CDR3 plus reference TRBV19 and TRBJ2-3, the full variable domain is DGGITQSPKYLFRKEGQNVTLSCEQNLNHDAMYWYRQDPGQGLRLIYYSQIVNDFQKGDIAEGYSVSREKKESFPLTVTSAQKNPTAFYLCASSIGWASTTDTQYFGPGTRLTVL.

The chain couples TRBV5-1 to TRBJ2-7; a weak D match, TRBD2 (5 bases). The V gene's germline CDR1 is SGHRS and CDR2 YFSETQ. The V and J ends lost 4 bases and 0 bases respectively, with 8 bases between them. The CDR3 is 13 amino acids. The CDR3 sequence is CASSPGNSYEQYF. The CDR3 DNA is TGCGCCAGCAGCCCGGGAAACTCCTACGAGCAGTACTTC.

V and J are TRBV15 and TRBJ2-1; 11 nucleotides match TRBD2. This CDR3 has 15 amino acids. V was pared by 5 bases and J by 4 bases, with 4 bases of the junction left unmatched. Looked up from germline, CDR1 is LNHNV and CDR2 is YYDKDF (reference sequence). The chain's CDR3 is CATSRASGRYNEQFF. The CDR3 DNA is TGTGCCACCAGCCGAGCTAGCGGGAGGTACAATGAGCAGTTCTTC.

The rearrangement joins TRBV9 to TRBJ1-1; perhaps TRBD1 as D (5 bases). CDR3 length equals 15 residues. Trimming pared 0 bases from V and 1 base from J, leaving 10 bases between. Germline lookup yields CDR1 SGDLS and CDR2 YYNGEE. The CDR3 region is CASSVDGQWNTEAFF. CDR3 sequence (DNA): TGTGCCAGCAGCGTAGACGGACAATGGAACACTGAAGCTTTCTTT. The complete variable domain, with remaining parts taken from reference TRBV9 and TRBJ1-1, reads DSGVTQTPKHLITATGQRVTLRCSPRSGDLSVYWYQQSLDQGLQFLIQYYNGEERAKGNILERFSAQQFPDLHSELNLSSLELGDSALYFCASSVDGQWNTEAFFGQGTRLTVV.

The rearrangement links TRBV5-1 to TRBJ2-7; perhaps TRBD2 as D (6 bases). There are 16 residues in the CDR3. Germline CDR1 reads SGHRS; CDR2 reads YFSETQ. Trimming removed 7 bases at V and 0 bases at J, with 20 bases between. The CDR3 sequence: CASRFSLRTNSYEQYF. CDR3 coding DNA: TGCGCCAGCCGTTTCAGTCTGAGGACTAACTCCTACGAGCAGTACTTC.

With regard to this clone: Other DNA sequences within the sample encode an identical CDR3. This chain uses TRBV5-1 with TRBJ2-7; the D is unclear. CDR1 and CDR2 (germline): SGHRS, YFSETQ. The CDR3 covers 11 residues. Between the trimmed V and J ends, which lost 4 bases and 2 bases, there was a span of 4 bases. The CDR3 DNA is TGCGCCAGCAGCGACACCTACGAGCAGTACTTC. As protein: CASSDTYEQYF.

The CDR3 DNA reads as TGTGCCAGCAGCGTCGAACCACTAGCGGGAGCCGGGGAGCTGTTTTTT. This sequence encodes CASSVEPLAGAGELFF. The chain employs TRBV9 and TRBJ2-2; 11 bases are shared with TRBD2. J lost 6 bases, V lost 2 bases, and 6 bases had no gene match. Germline V gives CDR1 SGDLS, CDR2 YYNGEE. The CDR3 has 16 residues.

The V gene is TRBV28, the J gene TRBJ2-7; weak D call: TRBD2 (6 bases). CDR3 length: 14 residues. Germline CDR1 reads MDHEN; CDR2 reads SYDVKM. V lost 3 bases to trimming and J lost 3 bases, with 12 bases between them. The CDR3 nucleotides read TGTGCCAGCAGTTTCGGGGGTCGTTTCTACGAGCAGTACTTC. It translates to CASSFGGRFYEQYF.